What follows are 32 T cell receptor beta chains derived from one specimen sequenced in a study of T cell responses to AZD1222 COVID-19 vaccine. Sequenced by immunoSEQ multiplex PCR; TCRdb stores in-frame clones only, minus some. In the table there are approximately 110,000 clones, around 89% of which are singletons. The specimen comprised peripheral blood, sampled on day 0 of AZD1222 vaccination. Every receptor here comes from an adult in good health.

The genes are TRBV2 and TRBJ2-3; D unclear. The CDR3 sequence is 9 residues long. V shed 1 base and J shed 15 bases, with 5 bases lying between them. The germline gives CDR1 SNHLY, CDR2 FYNNEI. The CDR3 loop reads CASSEDLYF. The CDR3, as DNA: TGTGCCAGCAGTGAAGATCTATATTTT.

J is TRBJ2-6 and V is TRBV7-2, with 10 bases identical to TRBD2. CDR3 length equals 19 residues. V shed 5 bases, J shed 0 bases, and the junction held 10 bases outside the gene matches. The germline V gene encodes CDR1 SGHTA and CDR2 FQGNSA. CDR3 in amino acids: CASSIGLADRYSGANVLTF. The CDR3 DNA sequence: TGTGCCAGCAGCATCGGACTAGCGGACCGCTACTCTGGGGCCAACGTCCTGACTTTC. The full variable domain, with the rest looked up from reference TRBV7-2 and TRBJ2-6, is GAGVSQSPSNKVTEKGKDVELRCDPISGHTALYWYRQSLGQGLEFLIYFQGNSAPDKSGLPSDRFSAERTGGSVSTLTIQRTQQEDSAVYLCASSIGLADRYSGANVLTFGAGSRLTVL.

The chain uses TRBV19 and TRBJ2-7; D gene unclear. This CDR3 comprises 13 residues. The germline V gene encodes CDR1 LNHDA and CDR2 SQIVND (reference sequence). Trimming removed 5 bases from V and 3 bases from J, with 11 bases in between. The CDR3 here is CASSSLESYEQYF. In DNA form, the CDR3 reads TGTGCCAGTAGTTCACTGGAGAGCTACGAGCAGTACTTC.

The J gene is TRBJ2-7, the V gene TRBV3-1 (or the pseudogene TRBV3-2); D gene uncertain. This CDR3 is 13 amino acids long. Germline values: CDR1 LGHDT, CDR2 YNNKEL (reference sequence). V was shortened by 1 base and J by 3 bases, with 7 bases between the two germline ends. In nucleotides, the CDR3 is TGTGCCAGCAGCCAAGTGATGGGCTACGAGCAGTACTTC. This sequence encodes CASSQVMGYEQYF.

The rearrangement uses TRBV7-6 and TRBJ2-7; D uncertain. Germline assignment: CDR1 SGHVS and CDR2 FNYEAQ. This CDR3 is built from 14 residues. The germline V and J ends were trimmed by 5 bases and 0 bases, with 11 bases remaining between them. The CDR3 loop is CASSPHLSSYEQYF. For the CDR3, the DNA is TGTGCCAGCAGCCCCCATCTTAGCTCCTACGAGCAGTACTTC.

V and J are TRBV19 and TRBJ1-5; the D is unclear. The V and J ends lost 4 bases and 0 bases respectively, with 10 bases between them. There are 15 residues in the CDR3. From germline, CDR1 is LNHDA and CDR2 SQIVND (reference sequence). CDR3 loop: CASSTGPSSNQPQHF. CDR3 coding DNA: TGTGCCAGTAGTACAGGACCATCTAGCAATCAGCCCCAGCATTTT.

This chain uses TRBV11-2 with TRBJ1-3; D remains unclear. Germline-derived CDR1 and CDR2 are SGHAT and FQNNGV. Trimming cost V 1 base and J 0 bases, with 7 bases left between them. The CDR3 length is 15 residues. The CDR3 region has the DNA TGTGCCAGCAGCTTAGGTACCAGCTCTGGAAACACCATATATTTT. Amino acid sequence: CASSLGTSSGNTIYF. The variable domain in full, completed from reference TRBV11-2 and TRBJ1-3, reads EAGVAQSPRYKIIEKRQSVAFWCNPISGHATLYWYQQILGQGPKLLIQFQNNGVVDDSQLPKDRFSAERLKGVDSTLKIQPAKLEDSAVYLCASSLGTSSGNTIYFGEGSWLTVV.

The V gene is TRBV4-1, the J gene TRBJ2-7; TRBD1 matches 8 bases. In germline, CDR1 is MGHRA, CDR2 YSYEKL. CDR3 length: 15 amino acids. Germline trimming cut 2 bases from V and 2 bases from J; bases unmatched to any gene: 5. CDR3 nucleotide sequence: TGCGCCAGCAGCCAAAGTGCGACAGGGGCCTACGAGCAGTACTTC. Protein: CASSQSATGAYEQYF.

This chain links TRBV7-8 with TRBJ1-4, with unresolved D. V shed 1 base and J shed 7 bases, with 10 bases lying between them. CDR3 length: 14 residues. Looked up from germline, CDR1 is SGHVS and CDR2 is FQNEAQ. The DNA for the CDR3 is TGTGCCAGCAGCTTAGTGGGGAATCGTGAAAAACTGTTTTTT. Translation: CASSLVGNREKLFF.

This clone was seen at least ten times. This chain joins TRBV11-2 and TRBJ2-3; D not resolved. Trimming took off 0 bases at V and 0 bases at J, with 10 bases between the two ends. From germline, CDR1 is SGHAT and CDR2 FQNNGV. The CDR3 covers 16 residues. The CDR3 sequence is CASSLDWGTSTDTQYF. The CDR3, as DNA: TGTGCCAGCAGCTTAGATTGGGGAACCAGCACAGATACGCAGTATTTT.

This sequence joins TRBV27 and TRBJ2-5; D unclear. Germline CDR1 is MNHEY and CDR2 is SMNVEV (reference sequence). This CDR3 has 13 residues. V was shortened by 6 bases and J by 3 bases, with 11 bases between the two germline ends. The CDR3: CASRGHLEETQYF. In DNA form, the CDR3 reads TGTGCCAGCAGGGGCCACCTAGAAGAGACCCAGTACTTC.

This rearrangement joins TRBV9 to TRBJ2-3; D gene ambiguous. CDR3 length: 12 amino acids. Trimming removed 0 bases from V and 5 bases from J, with 4 bases in between. Germline V CDR1 and CDR2: SGDLS, YYNGEE. The CDR3 here is CASSVEGDTQYF. In DNA form, the CDR3 reads TGTGCCAGCAGCGTAGAGGGAGATACGCAGTATTTT.

This chain connects TRBV29-1 to TRBJ2-2; possible D gene TRBD1, 5 bases. In germline, CDR1 is SQVTM, CDR2 ANQGSEA. V lost 1 base and J 0 bases, leaving 6 bases between the germline ends. CDR3 length: 14 amino acids. CDR3 DNA: TGCAGCGTTGAAGGGACAACGAACACCGGGGAGCTGTTTTTT. It translates to CSVEGTTNTGELFF.

V gene TRBV2 combines with J gene TRBJ1-1; D is undetermined. V shed 4 bases and J shed 0 bases, with 9 bases lying between them. The CDR3 consists of 14 residues. Per the germline V gene, CDR1 is SNHLY and CDR2 is FYNNEI. CDR3 coding DNA: TGTGCCAGCAGTGGACAACGCCTGAACACTGAAGCTTTCTTT. Amino acid sequence: CASSGQRLNTEAFF.

The V gene is TRBV27, the J gene TRBJ2-7, with TRBD1 identical over 7 bases. Germline V gives CDR1 MNHEY, CDR2 SMNVEV (reference sequence). This CDR3 spans 14 amino acids. The V segment lost 3 bases and the J segment 2 bases; nucleotides outside the gene matches: 4. The DNA for the CDR3 is TGTGCCAGCAGTTTGACAGGGTCTACCTACGAGCAGTACTTC. As protein: CASSLTGSTYEQYF.

This chain links TRBV15 with TRBJ2-5, with D maybe TRBD1 (5 bases). Germline lookup yields CDR1 LNHNV and CDR2 YYDKDF (reference sequence). This CDR3 contains 12 residues. Trimming stripped 3 bases from V and 5 bases from J, with 7 bases between. As DNA, the CDR3 is TGTGCCACCAGCAGGGGGCCGGAGACCCAGTACTTC. Protein sequence: CATSRGPETQYF.

This chain joins TRBV19 and TRBJ2-1, with D possibly TRBD2 on 6 matching bases. From germline, CDR1 is LNHDA and CDR2 SQIVND (reference sequence). Trimming took off 5 bases at V and 3 bases at J, with 23 bases between the two ends. The CDR3 contains 18 residues. This CDR3 is CASSLHNPRAGLYNEQFF. CDR3 bases: TGTGCCAGTAGTTTGCACAATCCTCGAGCGGGCCTCTACAATGAGCAGTTCTTC. Drawing the rest from reference TRBV19 and TRBJ2-1, the complete variable domain is DGGITQSPKYLFRKEGQNVTLSCEQNLNHDAMYWYRQDPGQGLRLIYYSQIVNDFQKGDIAEGYSVSREKKESFPLTVTSAQKNPTAFYLCASSLHNPRAGLYNEQFFGPGTRLTVL.

The chain employs TRBV11-2 and TRBJ2-7; D unclear. V was clipped by 5 bases and J by 2 bases, with 7 bases between them. The V gene's germline CDR1 is SGHAT and CDR2 FQNNGV. CDR3 length: 12 residues. The CDR3 loop reads CASSQTPYEQYF. The CDR3 bases are TGTGCCAGCAGCCAGACCCCCTACGAGCAGTACTTC. The variable domain in full, completed from reference TRBV11-2 and TRBJ2-7, reads EAGVAQSPRYKIIEKRQSVAFWCNPISGHATLYWYQQILGQGPKLLIQFQNNGVVDDSQLPKDRFSAERLKGVDSTLKIQPAKLEDSAVYLCASSQTPYEQYFGPGTRLTVT.

This chain links TRBV6-6 with TRBJ1-2; 10 bases map to TRBD1. V lost 6 bases and J lost 5; bases outside the gene matches: 9. Germline V CDR1 and CDR2: MNHNY, SVGAGI (reference sequence). The CDR3 totals 15 residues. The CDR3 region is CASRDLTGGRYGYTF. The CDR3, as DNA: TGTGCCAGCAGGGATCTGACAGGGGGCCGGTATGGCTACACCTTC.

The J gene is TRBJ2-7, the V gene TRBV3-1 (or the pseudogene TRBV3-2), with 12 positions matching TRBD2. V gave up 4 bases and J gave up 3 bases; unmatched junction bases: 10. There are 17 residues in the CDR3. Germline-derived CDR1 and CDR2 are LGHDT and YNNKEL (reference sequence). CDR3 nucleotides: TGTGCCAGCAGCCCCCTACTAGCGGGAGGAACTAGCTACGAGCAGTACTTC. This sequence encodes CASSPLLAGGTSYEQYF.

The V call is TRBV9, the J call TRBJ1-1; D ambiguous. With 0 bases removed from V and 1 base from J, the gap between germline ends came to 4 bases. Per germline, CDR1 SGDLS and CDR2 YYNGEE. This CDR3 is 13 amino acids long. CDR3 sequence: CASSVEPNTEAFF. CDR3 in DNA: TGTGCCAGCAGCGTAGAACCGAACACTGAAGCTTTCTTT.

The V gene is TRBV6-2 or TRBV6-3, the J gene TRBJ1-5; a weak D match, TRBD1 (6 bases). The CDR3 is made up of 14 amino acids. Trimming took 5 bases from V and 3 from J, leaving 11 bases between them. The germline gives CDR1 MNHEY, CDR2 SVGEGT. The CDR3 DNA reads TGTGCCAGCAGTCAATGGACAGACAATCAGCCCCAGCATTTT. This codes for CASSQWTDNQPQHF.

This chain links TRBV11-2 with TRBJ2-5; D is unclear. With 5 bases removed from V and 9 bases from J, the gap between germline ends came to 19 bases. CDR1 is SGHAT, CDR2 FQNNGV, per germline. The CDR3 length is 14 residues. The DNA for the CDR3 is TGTGCCAGCAGCCAAGCCGGGCCCAGGATGGCCCAGTACTTC. Translation gives CASSQAGPRMAQYF.

The gene calls are TRBV5-6 and TRBJ2-7; perhaps TRBD1 as D (5 bases). The V gene's germline CDR1 is SGHDT and CDR2 YYEEEE. The ends were cut back, 4 bases at V and 6 bases at J, with 11 bases in the middle. This CDR3 is built from 12 residues. CDR3 region: CASSLREREQYF. CDR3 nucleotide sequence: TGTGCCAGCAGCCTCAGGGAACGCGAGCAGTACTTC.

The rearrangement joins TRBV5-1 to TRBJ2-7; no reliable D call. The CDR3 consists of 13 residues. Trimming took off 1 base at V and 2 bases at J, with 7 bases between the two ends. CDR1 and CDR2 (germline): SGHRS, YFSETQ. CDR3 sequence (DNA): TGCGCCAGCAGCTTGCTACAGACCTACGAGCAGTACTTC. Its translation is CASSLLQTYEQYF.

The genes are TRBV4-1 and TRBJ1-6; TRBD1 agrees at 9 bases. With 4 bases clipped from V and 8 bases from J, the junction kept 3 bases outside the gene matches. The germline CDR1 and CDR2 sequences are MGHRA and YSYEKL. This CDR3 is 14 amino acids long. CDR3 in amino acids: CASSLDRGDSPLHF. DNA for the CDR3: TGCGCCAGCAGCCTGGACAGGGGTGATTCACCCCTCCACTTT.

This clone was counted a single time. This rearrangement joins TRBV15 to TRBJ1-3; the D is unclear. The germline V gene has CDR1 LNHNV and CDR2 YYDKDF (reference sequence). Trimming cost V 0 bases and J 0 bases, with 9 bases left between them. The CDR3 loop spans 16 amino acids. CDR3 DNA: TGTGCCACCAGCAGAGATCTCCAGAGCTCTGGAAACACCATATATTTT. Its protein is CATSRDLQSSGNTIYF.

The chain carries TRBV18 and TRBJ2-7, with TRBD1 matching over 8 bases. Germline lookup yields CDR1 KGHSH and CDR2 LQKENI. The CDR3 is 16 residues long. V gave up 6 bases and J gave up 3 bases; unmatched junction bases: 13. This CDR3 reads CASSMGRPGGIYEQYF. The CDR3 nucleotides read TGTGCCAGCTCTATGGGGCGGCCAGGGGGCATCTACGAGCAGTACTTC.

The V call is TRBV19, the J call TRBJ1-6; a possible D gene is TRBD1 (5 bases). The CDR3 runs to 14 residues. Germline V gene lookup returns CDR1 LNHDA and CDR2 SQIVND (reference sequence). The V end lost 5 bases, the J end lost 5 bases, and 10 bases lay between the germline ends. The CDR3, as DNA: TGTGCCAGTAGTGTTATAGGGGATAATTCACCCCTCCACTTT. Its translation: CASSVIGDNSPLHF. Supplemented by reference TRBV19 and TRBJ1-6, the full variable domain reads DGGITQSPKYLFRKEGQNVTLSCEQNLNHDAMYWYRQDPGQGLRLIYYSQIVNDFQKGDIAEGYSVSREKKESFPLTVTSAQKNPTAFYLCASSVIGDNSPLHFGNGTRLTVT.

For this clone: The final CDR3 position lacks the conserved phenylalanine or tryptophan, pointing to a likely read error. The limits of the CDR3 on the DNA are not certain, so only TCRdb's listed CDR3 is given. The chain combines TRBV20-1 with TRBJ1-2; the table's TRBD1 call for D was not verified on the DNA. The germline V gene has CDR1 DFQATT and CDR2 SNEGSKA (reference sequence). The CDR3 length is 12 residues, termini included. CDR3 region: CSASTGTGAFGV.

This chain joins TRBV7-8 and TRBJ2-3; no definite D call. The CDR3 consists of 15 residues. The V gene lost 4 bases and the J gene lost 4 bases, with 15 bases spanning the gap. Per germline, CDR1 SGHVS and CDR2 FQNEAQ. DNA of the CDR3: TGTGCCAGCAGCTCACATGGCGCCCTGGCAGATACGCAGTATTTT. Translation: CASSSHGALADTQYF.

This chain connects TRBV2 to TRBJ1-5, with 8 bases lining up with TRBD1. Germline assignment: CDR1 SNHLY and CDR2 FYNNEI. CDR3 size: 14 residues. After removal of 7 bases from V and 2 bases from J, the junction contained 4 bases not matched to a gene. CDR3 protein: CASKTTGGNQPQHF. As DNA, the CDR3 is TGTGCCAGCAAGACGACAGGGGGCAATCAGCCCCAGCATTTT.